These T cell receptor beta chains were read from a single sample in a study of shared clonotypes between healthy human individuals. Clones were read by immunoSEQ multiplex PCR, and TCRdb kept only the in-frame ones, dropping some. The sample lists 450,000 to 500,000 clones, approximately 82% seen once, with about 12% in the top ten. Source material: PBMCs. The receptor source for this set is a woman in her thirties or forties in good health. Some clones in this sample may be carry-over from other donors' samples. CDR3s include the opening cysteine and the closing phenylalanine or tryptophan. D genes are given only for firm matches. Only part of the rows carry a size: once, few, many, or a class if the clone is expanded.

V gene	J gene	clone size	D gene	CDR3 protein	CDR3 DNA
TRBV6-7	TRBJ2-7	-	TRBD2	CATRASGSREQYF	TGTGCCACCCGGGCTAGCGGGTCGCGCGAGCAGTACTTC
TRBV5-1	TRBJ2-5	-	-	CASSLGRSAGQNLQETQYF	TGCGCCAGCAGCTTAGGAAGGAGCGCGGGACAGAACCTCCAAGAGACCCAGTACTTC
TRBV7-9	TRBJ1-1	-	-	CASSLTGSTEAFF	TGTGCCAGCAGCTTAACAGGGAGCACTGAAGCTTTCTTT
TRBV19	TRBJ1-2	-	-	CASHGGVYGYTF	TGTGCCAGCCATGGGGGTGTCTATGGCTACACCTTC
TRBV5-1	TRBJ1-2	once	-	CASSYEGFDGYTF	TGCGCCAGCAGCTATGAGGGTTTTGATGGCTACACCTTC
TRBV20-1	TRBJ2-5	-	-	CSASGRETQYF	TGCAGTGCCTCTGGTCGGGAGACCCAGTACTTC
TRBV5-5	TRBJ2-4	-	-	CASSPYGAYSDIQYF	TGTGCCAGCAGCCCCTATGGGGCCTATTCGGACATTCAGTACTTC
TRBV27	TRBJ2-5	once	-	CASSPAGGPQYF	TGTGCCAGCAGCCCCGCGGGTGGCCCCCAGTACTTC
TRBV7-8	TRBJ2-3	few	-	CASSLPHPLAGDTQYF	TGTGCCAGCAGCTTACCCCATCCGCTAGCTGGAGATACGCAGTATTTT
TRBV5-6	TRBJ2-5	once	-	CASSIRETQYF	TGTGCCAGCAGCATCCGAGAGACCCAGTACTTC
TRBV4-2	TRBJ1-2	-	-	CASSQEGRDYGYTF	TGTGCCAGCAGCCAAGAGGGCAGGGACTATGGCTACACCTTC
TRBV19	TRBJ1-1	-	-	CASSIRVGLNTEAFF	TGTGCCAGTAGTATCCGCGTGGGGCTGAACACTGAAGCTTTCTTT
TRBV10-2	TRBJ1-5	-	-	CASSESVRLFGNQPQHF	TGCGCCAGCAGTGAGTCTGTGAGATTATTTGGCAATCAGCCCCAGCATTTT
TRBV18	TRBJ2-7	-	TRBD2	CASSPPGGLEQYF	TGTGCCAGCTCACCACCGGGAGGGCTTGAGCAGTACTTC
TRBV7-9	TRBJ1-4	-	-	CASSFWGARDEKLFF	TGTGCCAGCAGCTTCTGGGGGGCGCGGGATGAAAAACTGTTTTTT
TRBV30	TRBJ1-3	-	-	CAWSVRLNSGNTIYF	TGTGCCTGGAGTGTGAGGCTGAACTCTGGAAACACCATATATTTT
TRBV18	TRBJ2-1	-	TRBD2	CASSPTRLAGGPNEQFF	TGTGCCAGCTCACCTACCCGACTAGCGGGAGGGCCTAATGAGCAGTTCTTC
TRBV6-6	TRBJ1-5	-	-	CASSLTLGPQHF	TGTGCCAGCAGTCTAACTTTGGGGCCCCAGCATTTT
TRBV10-2	TRBJ2-3	-	TRBD2	CASSGLAGGPGDTQYF	TGCGCCAGCAGTGGTCTAGCGGGAGGGCCGGGTGATACGCAGTATTTT
TRBV5-4	TRBJ1-1	-	-	CASSSPARGVNTEAFF	TGTGCCAGCAGCTCTCCGGCTCGAGGGGTGAACACTGAAGCTTTCTTT
TRBV18	TRBJ2-3	-	-	CASSPTGAGTDTQYF	TGTGCCAGCTCACCGACGGGAGCCGGCACAGATACGCAGTATTTT
TRBV15	TRBJ2-3	-	TRBD2	CATRKREGTDTQYF	TGTGCCACGAGAAAGCGGGAGGGCACAGATACGCAGTATTTT
TRBV27	TRBJ1-6	-	-	CASSTRQRYNSPLHF	TGTGCCAGCAGTACCCGACAACGCTATAATTCACCCCTCCACTTT